This entry concerns a single T cell receptor beta chain. The V gene's germline CDR1 is SGHNT and CDR2 YYREEE (reference sequence). V lost 0 bases, J lost 5 bases, and 7 bases stayed unmatched. This CDR3 has 15 residues. This record belongs to a study of cytomegalovirus exposure and HLA in healthy donors. Vbeta (60) and Jbeta (13) primers were used in the PCR. The assay was immunoSEQ multiplex PCR, and TCRdb's table has in-frame clones only and misses some. The clone table shows 150,000 to 200,000 clones, with the ten largest holding 1% to 1.5%. Sampled while nominally healthy, donors likely had unrecorded immune exposures.

The clonotype was recovered from a woman aged 60-75 years in good health and CMV-seronegative. J is TRBJ1-2 and V is TRBV5-4, with 7 nucleotides matching TRBD1. Specimen: PBMCs. The CDR3: CASSLDGQAPYGYTF. The CDR3, as DNA: TGTGCCAGCAGCTTGGACGGACAGGCCCCATATGGCTACACCTTC.